Below, 7 T cell receptor beta chains from the same sample are listed, as sequenced in a study of blood T cell repertoires in COVID-19. The data were produced by immunoSEQ multiplex PCR, yet TCRdb's version contains in-frame clones alone and is incomplete. The table has 280,000 or so clones, 85% seen once. The specimen sequenced was peripheral blood. These receptors were collected from a human donor in a cohort sampled during active COVID-19.

The rearrangement joins TRBV19 to TRBJ1-1; 11 bases map to TRBD1. The germline V gene encodes CDR1 LNHDA and CDR2 SQIVND (reference sequence). With 5 bases clipped from V and 1 base from J, the junction kept 9 bases outside the gene matches. This CDR3 comprises 17 residues. CDR3 in amino acids: CASSPGTGGSWNTEAFF. CDR3 nucleotides: TGTGCCAGTAGTCCCGGGACAGGGGGATCTTGGAACACTGAAGCTTTCTTT. Looking up the rest from reference TRBV19 and TRBJ1-1 gives the full variable domain: DGGITQSPKYLFRKEGQNVTLSCEQNLNHDAMYWYRQDPGQGLRLIYYSQIVNDFQKGDIAEGYSVSREKKESFPLTVTSAQKNPTAFYLCASSPGTGGSWNTEAFFGQGTRLTVV.

V gene TRBV19 combines with J gene TRBJ2-1; 7 nucleotides line up with TRBD2. Germline V lookup: CDR1 LNHDA, CDR2 SQIVND (reference sequence). V dropped 2 bases and J dropped 6; count of bases not matched to a gene: 4. This CDR3 contains 14 residues. CDR3: CASSINRGSNEQFF. Written as DNA, the CDR3 is TGTGCCAGTAGTATAAATCGCGGGAGCAATGAGCAGTTCTTC.

The gene calls are TRBV18 and TRBJ2-7; no reliable D call. Germline CDR1 reads KGHSH; CDR2 reads LQKENI. The CDR3 is made up of 14 amino acids. V lost 3 bases, J lost 2 bases, and 11 bases lay in between. The CDR3: CASSPWAGTYEQYF. The CDR3 DNA sequence: TGTGCCAGCTCACCGTGGGCAGGTACCTACGAGCAGTACTTC.

The gene calls are TRBV19 and TRBJ1-1, with D unclear. CDR3 length equals 16 residues. V shed 3 bases and J shed 1 base, with 15 bases lying between them. Germline lookup yields CDR1 LNHDA and CDR2 SQIVND (reference sequence). This CDR3 reads CASSIFGDWTNTEAFF. CDR3 coding DNA: TGTGCCAGTAGTATTTTCGGGGATTGGACGAACACTGAAGCTTTCTTT.

This chain links TRBV6-5 with TRBJ2-1; D gene uncertain. The CDR3 extends over 12 amino acids. CDR1 and CDR2 from the germline V gene are MNHEY and SVGAGI. V dropped 6 bases and J dropped 4 bases, with 7 bases sitting between them. This CDR3 is CASSFSYNEQFF. CDR3 nucleotide sequence: TGTGCCAGCAGCTTTAGTTACAATGAGCAGTTCTTC.

This clone was found a few times. V is TRBV6-5 and J is TRBJ2-3, with D possibly being TRBD1 (5 bases). V lost 7 bases to trimming and J lost 2 bases, with 7 bases between them. Germline V gives CDR1 MNHEY, CDR2 SVGAGI. There are 12 residues in the CDR3. CDR3 DNA: TGTGCCAGCAAGGACACCACAGATACGCAGTATTTT. It encodes CASKDTTDTQYF.

The chain joins TRBV5-6 to TRBJ2-7; possible D gene TRBD2, 6 bases. This CDR3 region has 15 residues. The V end lost 0 bases, the J end lost 2 bases, and 12 bases lay between the germline ends. CDR1 and CDR2 (germline): SGHDT, YYEEEE. This chain's CDR3 is CASSLEAGRTYEQYF. Here the CDR3 DNA reads TGTGCCAGCAGCTTGGAAGCGGGCCGAACCTACGAGCAGTACTTC.